Listed below are T cell receptor beta chains from one sample, sequenced in a study of shared clonotypes between healthy human individuals. Profiled with immunoSEQ multiplex PCR; TCRdb holds only in-frame clones, not every one. The profile covers about 2.4 million clones, with approximately 94% appearing a single time and around 0.37% taken by the ten largest. The specimen was naive CD4+ T cells from PBMCs. These receptors were taken from a man between 18 and 29 years old in good health. Some clones in this sample may be carry-over from other donors' samples. Each CDR3 is given with its conserved first and last residue. Each record gives: CDR3 length, J gene, clone size, V gene, D gene, CDR3 protein, CDR3 DNA. The D gene is left open where the match is weak. A clone size is listed for some rows: how often the clone was seen (once, few, many), or a class if it is expanded.

17	TRBJ2-6	NA	TRBV19	TRBD1	CASSKDRASAGANVLTF	TGTGCCAGTAGTAAGGACAGGGCCTCCGCTGGGGCCAACGTCCTGACTTTC
19	TRBJ2-6	NA	TRBV5-4	NA	CASSLGPQGLPAGANVLTF	TGTGCCAGCAGCTTAGGCCCCCAGGGCCTCCCTGCTGGGGCCAACGTCCTGACTTTC
14	TRBJ1-2	NA	TRBV19	TRBD1	CASSRGQGYYGYTF	TGTGCCAGTAGTAGAGGACAGGGGTACTATGGCTACACCTTC
15	TRBJ1-2	NA	TRBV9	TRBD1	CASSGVGTGGEKGTF	TGTGCCAGCAGCGGCGTCGGGACAGGAGGCGAAAAAGGCACCTTC
14	TRBJ2-1	NA	TRBV6-6	TRBD2	CASSYLTSGTEQFF	TGTGCCAGCAGTTACTTAACTAGCGGGACTGAGCAGTTCTTC
16	TRBJ2-3	NA	TRBV28	TRBD2	CASSSPGEGISDTQYF	TGTGCCAGCAGTTCCCCGGGGGAGGGTATCTCAGATACGCAGTATTTT
13	TRBJ1-3	NA	TRBV10-2	TRBD1	CASRIAGGDTIYF	TGCGCCAGCAGAATCGCAGGGGGCGACACCATATATTTT
17	TRBJ2-1	NA	TRBV28	NA	CASRPAWRRSSYNEQFF	TGTGCCAGCAGACCTGCCTGGAGGAGGAGCTCCTACAATGAGCAGTTCTTC
16	TRBJ2-1	NA	TRBV27	NA	CASSSSPVRTYNEQFF	TGTGCCAGCAGCAGCTCTCCGGTGAGAACCTACAATGAGCAGTTCTTC
17	TRBJ2-6	NA	TRBV28	NA	CASSFIGGRSGANVLTF	TGTGCCAGCAGTTTCATCGGGGGCAGATCCGGGGCCAACGTCCTGACTTTC
13	TRBJ2-5	NA	TRBV27	NA	CASSFVGVETQYF	TGTGCCAGCAGTTTCGTGGGGGTAGAGACCCAGTACTTC
17	TRBJ1-4	NA	TRBV7-9	NA	CASSQDLMGRTNEKLFF	TGCGCCAGCAGCCAAGATCTAATGGGAAGAACTAATGAAAAACTGTTTTTT
15	TRBJ2-3	NA	TRBV6-4	NA	CASSPGGTRTDTQYF	TGTGCCAGCAGTCCCGGTGGGACCCGCACAGATACGCAGTATTTT
14	TRBJ1-2	NA	TRBV2	NA	CASREQGSNYGYTF	TGTGCCAGCAGAGAGCAGGGATCCAACTATGGCTACACCTTC
17	TRBJ2-2	NA	TRBV5-1	TRBD2	CASSLAPTSGDTGELFF	TGCGCCAGCAGCTTGGCCCCGACTAGCGGGGACACCGGGGAGCTGTTTTTT
15	TRBJ1-1	NA	TRBV6-6	NA	CASRQAGVSQSEAFF	TGTGCCAGCAGGCAGGCGGGGGTCTCCCAGAGTGAAGCTTTCTTT
14	TRBJ1-5	once	TRBV5-4	TRBD1	CASSQGQGDQPQHF	TGTGCCAGCAGCCAAGGACAGGGGGATCAGCCCCAGCATTTT
13	TRBJ2-1	once	TRBV5-1	NA	CASCRPDGYEQFF	TGCGCCAGCTGCAGACCCGATGGGTATGAGCAGTTCTTC
15	TRBJ2-2	NA	TRBV6-1	NA	CASSVRRANTGELFF	TGTGCCAGCAGTGTAAGGCGGGCGAACACCGGGGAGCTGTTTTTT
15	TRBJ2-6	once	TRBV5-1	NA	CASSPRPSGANVLTF	TGCGCCAGCAGCCCCAGGCCCTCTGGGGCCAACGTCCTGACTTTC
13	TRBJ1-3	few	TRBV5-5	NA	CASSSRSGNTIYF	TGTGCCAGCAGCTCACGCTCTGGAAACACCATATATTTT
18	TRBJ2-2	NA	TRBV9	TRBD1	CASSHSLRTGANTGELFF	TGTGCCAGCAGCCATAGTCTTCGGACAGGAGCCAACACCGGGGAGCTGTTTTTT
15	TRBJ2-7	once	TRBV11-2	NA	CASSSETRSSYEQYF	TGTGCCAGCAGCTCCGAGACACGAAGCTCCTACGAGCAGTACTTC
15	TRBJ2-1	NA	TRBV9	NA	CASSEDGNSYNEQFF	TGTGCCAGCAGCGAGGATGGGAACTCCTACAATGAGCAGTTCTTC
16	TRBJ2-2	NA	TRBV2	TRBD2	CASSPSGRAVGGELFF	TGTGCCAGCAGTCCTAGCGGGAGGGCCGTGGGCGGGGAGCTGTTTTTT
15	TRBJ2-1	NA	TRBV5-4	TRBD2	CASSLPGLAGNEQFF	TGTGCCAGCAGCCTACCGGGACTAGCGGGAAATGAGCAGTTCTTC
13	TRBJ2-2	NA	TRBV28	NA	CASLGFATGELFF	TGTGCCAGCTTGGGCTTTGCGACCGGGGAGCTGTTTTTT
15	TRBJ1-2	NA	TRBV6-1	NA	CASSDETGGPYGYTF	TGTGCCAGCAGTGACGAGACAGGTGGTCCCTATGGCTACACCTTC
15	TRBJ2-7	NA	TRBV28	TRBD1	CASSSSGQSRYEQYF	TGTGCCAGCAGTTCCTCGGGACAGAGCCGGTACGAGCAGTACTTC
15	TRBJ2-5	once	TRBV11-2	TRBD2	CASSGPGLAEETQYF	TGTGCCAGCAGCGGGCCGGGACTAGCGGAAGAGACCCAGTACTTC
12	TRBJ2-5	NA	TRBV7-9	NA	CASSFVTETQYF	TGTGCCAGCAGCTTTGTCACGGAGACCCAGTACTTC